The 3 T cell receptor beta chains in this list originate from one sample, sequenced in a study of CD8+ T cells in alopecia areata. Sequencing used cDNA as its template, made by extracting RNA and reverse transcribing it. Measured with immunoSEQ multiplex PCR; TCRdb has only the in-frame clones, and not every one. The sample has about 270,000 clones, none seen only once; the top ten hold more than 0.95%. The authors sorted pooled cutaneous lymph node cells using CD4, CD8alpha, NKG2D, NKG2ACE and other markers. Sequencing used CD4+ T cells sorted from a lymph node. The receptor set was obtained from a C3H/HeJ mouse with alopecia areata. The MHC haplotype recorded for the strain is H2-k.

This clone was detected a few times. Gene names and germline refer to mouse. The read ends 4 residues before the CDR3 terminus; that terminus is restored from the germline J gene. The chain has TRBV1 and TRBJ1-1, with D perhaps TRBD1 (6 bases). V was trimmed by 0 bases and J by 3 bases, leaving 11 bases between them. Per the germline V gene, CDR1 is NSQYPW and CDR2 is LRSPGD (reference sequence). CDR3 length equals 15 residues. The CDR3: CTCSADRGEYTEVFF. The sequenced CDR3 bases are TGCACCTGCAGTGCAGACAGGGGAGAGTACACA. Full variable domain (outside the CDR3, taken from reference TRBV1 and TRBJ1-1): VTLLEQNPRWRLVPRGQAVNLRCILKNSQYPWMSWYQQDLQKQLQWLFTLRSPGDKEVKSLPGADYLATRVTDTELRLQVANMSQGRTLYCTCSADRGEYTEVFFGKGTRLTVV.

On this clone: The germline and genes are mouse ones. The read ends 4 residues early relative to the CDR3; the germline J gene fills the gap. The same CDR3 arises from other DNA sequences in this sample as well. This chain joins TRBV19 and TRBJ2-7, with D maybe TRBD2 (6 bases). Germline V gives CDR1 FNHDT, CDR2 SITEND (reference sequence). The CDR3 has 14 amino acids. The V gene lost 2 bases and the J gene lost 0 bases, with 9 bases spanning the gap. The CDR3 loop is CASSIWGSSYEQYF. The sequenced part of the CDR3 DNA is TGTGCCAGCAGTATTTGGGGGAGCTCCTAT.

This clone was found a few times. Mouse germline and gene names are used. The CDR3 goes on 4 residues after the read ends, and that part is filled in from the germline J gene. The chain has TRBV31 and TRBJ1-2, with D perhaps TRBD1 (6 bases). V was shortened by 1 base and J by 0 bases, with 9 bases between the two germline ends. Germline V gives CDR1 GKSSPN, CDR2 SITVG. This CDR3 spans 14 amino acids. Partial CDR3 DNA: TGTGCCTGGAGTCAGGGGACAACAAACTCC. It specifies CAWSQGTTNS. The entire CDR3 reads CAWSQGTTNSDYTF.